Listed here are 4 T cell receptor beta chains from one sample, sequenced in a study of blood T cell repertoires in COVID-19. This table comes from immunoSEQ multiplex PCR, and its TCRdb copy is limited to in-frame clones, with some not included. The table has a few hundred thousand clones, 85% seen once. The sample consisted of PBMCs or T cells enriched from blood (not recorded which). All receptors come from a woman in her forties or fifties who had been exposed to COVID-19.

CDR3 DNA sequence: TGTGCCAGTAGTGCAAAGACAGGGACTGAAGCTTTCTTT. It specifies CASSAKTGTEAFF. This chain uses TRBV19 with TRBJ1-1, with TRBD1 matching 7 bases. Germline lookup yields CDR1 LNHDA and CDR2 SQIVND (reference sequence). V lost 5 bases and J lost 5; bases outside the gene matches: 5. The CDR3 runs to 13 residues. The full variable domain, rest sourced from reference TRBV19 and TRBJ1-1, is DGGITQSPKYLFRKEGQNVTLSCEQNLNHDAMYWYRQDPGQGLRLIYYSQIVNDFQKGDIAEGYSVSREKKESFPLTVTSAQKNPTAFYLCASSAKTGTEAFFGQGTRLTVV.

J is TRBJ1-2 and V is TRBV6-2 or TRBV6-3, with D uncertain. With 0 bases removed from V and 8 bases from J, the gap between germline ends came to 13 bases. Germline V gives CDR1 MNHEY, CDR2 SVGEGT. The CDR3 extends over 14 amino acids. The CDR3 region is CASSYSGIIEGYTF. For the CDR3, the DNA is TGTGCCAGCAGTTACTCCGGGATCATAGAGGGCTACACCTTC.

This chain joins TRBV28 and TRBJ2-7; D is possibly TRBD1 (6 bases). The CDR3 length is 14 residues. Trimming removed 3 bases from V and 2 bases from J, with 11 bases in between. Germline CDR1 MDHEN, CDR2 SYDVKM. The CDR3 loop is CASSFRGQTYEQYF. CDR3 nucleotide sequence: TGTGCCAGCAGTTTCCGAGGACAGACCTACGAGCAGTACTTC.

The chain is built from TRBV4-1 and TRBJ2-1, with 7 bases fitting TRBD1. This CDR3 is built from 15 residues. Germline assignment: CDR1 MGHRA and CDR2 YSYEKL. V lost 2 bases and J lost 8; bases outside the gene matches: 9. CDR3 sequence reads: CASSQSWGQIHEQFF. In DNA, the CDR3 is TGCGCCAGCAGCCAATCATGGGGACAGATCCATGAGCAGTTCTTC.